This TCR beta chain was captured in a study of beta chain features in type 1 diabetes. At the level of the study: Patient and healthy donor groups were alike in age, gender and cell yields.

This clone was seen only a few times. This CDR3 comprises 15 residues. Germline V gene data show CDR1 as LGHNA and CDR2 as YNFKEQ. V was pared by 1 base and J by 6 bases, with 8 bases of the junction left unmatched. Investigators reverse transcribed all isolated RNA, so they sequenced expressed TCRB transcripts. Assay used: immunoSEQ multiplex PCR; TCRdb lists only in-frame clones, some missing. In the table there are about 620,000 clones, roughly 16% of which are singletons. Per donor, one heparinised blood draw averaged roughly 120 mL. Staining for CD45RO/CCR7/CD25/CD127/CD95/CD27 allowed sorting of CD4+ naive, central memory, regulatory and stem cell-like memory cells.

This rearrangement joins TRBV4-2 to TRBJ2-7; TRBD1 matches 8 bases. This clonotype was obtained from a young man in good health. Sequencing was performed on naive CD4+ T cells from blood. CDR3 amino acids: CASSQGSQGATEQYF. In nucleotides, the CDR3 is TGTGCCAGCAGCCAAGGGTCCCAGGGGGCGACCGAGCAGTACTTC.